This record looks at one T cell receptor (beta chain) sequence and its context. No antigen is known for it. The data originate from a study of cytomegalovirus exposure and HLA in healthy donors. General study results and limits: Researchers catalogued 160 or so TCR beta chains as cytomegalovirus-associated. TCR sequences were mostly rare, though some public TCRs occurred in many donors.

Donors consisted of healthy bone marrow donors. The CDR3 is 14 residues long. Germline assignment: CDR1 SGHNT and CDR2 YENEEA. V was cut by 5 bases and J by 7 bases, with 12 bases left in between. Researchers ran the PCR with 60 Vbeta and 13 Jbeta primers. Generated by immunoSEQ multiplex PCR, the TCRdb table keeps only in-frame clones and is missing some. Here the sample spans roughly 180,000 clones, about 80% being singletons. V and J are TRBV11-3 and TRBJ1-6; no reliable D call. This receptor was identified in a woman in her late teens or twenties in good health and CMV-seropositive. Source material: PBMCs. CDR3 in DNA: TGTGCCAGCAGCGTGGGAGAATCGAATTCACCCCTCCACTTT. It yields the protein CASSVGESNSPLHF.